This T cell receptor (beta chain) emerged from a study of shared clonotypes between healthy human individuals. General observations from the study: There were few donors, and this limited the genetic and exposure-history diversity represented.

A note on this clone: What it binds is not known.

It was at deep level that the assay was run. In the authors' workflow: Junction-only immunoSEQ data arrived without quality scores, meaning filtering differed. Generated by immunoSEQ multiplex PCR, the TCRdb table keeps only in-frame clones and is missing some. D and trimming come from the DNA, and the V and J calls and clone size come from that table. The table shows 2 million or so clones, with approximately 95% occurring only once. CD45RA+ naive and CD45RA-negative memory subsets were separated from CD4+ cells. The CDR3 length is 15 residues. From germline, CDR1 is MNHNS and CDR2 SASEGT. Trimming removed 3 bases at V and 8 bases at J, with 16 bases between.

Sequencing was done on a sample of naive CD4+ T cells sorted from blood. Regarding subset: CD45RA+ positively selected. The receptor's source is a man younger than 35 in good health. The chain couples TRBV6-1 to TRBJ1-4; D unresolved. In nucleotides, the CDR3 is TGTGCCAGCAGTGACCCGGCCAGAAACCAGGAAAAACTGTTTTTT. Translated: CASSDPARNQEKLFF.